This T cell receptor beta chain was recorded in a study of cytomegalovirus exposure and HLA in healthy donors. The study's findings and limits: Reported performance of the classifier showed diagnosis of cytomegalovirus status with high specificity and sensitivity.

Germline loops: CDR1 SGHDN, CDR2 FVKESK. V was cut by 4 bases and J by 5 bases, with 14 bases left in between. There are 14 residues in the CDR3. The PCR ran on 60 Vbeta and 13 Jbeta primers. TCRdb's copy holds only in-frame clones and misses some; the assay was immunoSEQ multiplex PCR. Reported are some 150,000 clones; the ten largest clones contain 2% to 2.5%. Note on this clone: The target antigen is unknown.

The receptor's source is a woman between 18 and 29 years old in good health and CMV-seronegative. The specimen sequenced was PBMCs. The V and J genes are TRBV14 and TRBJ1-2; D uncertain. The CDR3 here is CASSPAPGGYGYTF. In DNA, the CDR3 is TGTGCCAGCAGCCCTGCCCCTGGCGGGTATGGCTACACCTTC.